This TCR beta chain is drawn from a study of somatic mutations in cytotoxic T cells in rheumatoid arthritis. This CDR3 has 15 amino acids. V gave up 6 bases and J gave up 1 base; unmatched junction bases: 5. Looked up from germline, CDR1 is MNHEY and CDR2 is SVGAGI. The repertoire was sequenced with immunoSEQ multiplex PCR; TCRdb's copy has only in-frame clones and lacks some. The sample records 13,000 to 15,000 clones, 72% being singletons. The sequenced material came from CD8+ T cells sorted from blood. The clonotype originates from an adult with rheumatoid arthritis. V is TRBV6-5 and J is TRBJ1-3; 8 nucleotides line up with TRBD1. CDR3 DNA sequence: TGTGCCAGCAGCGGACAGGGCTTTTCTGGAAACACCATATATTTT. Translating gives CASSGQGFSGNTIYF.